This passage covers 14 T cell receptor beta chains from one sample sequenced in a study of cytomegalovirus exposure and HLA in healthy donors. The PCR was carried out with 60 Vbeta primers and 13 Jbeta primers. Profiled with immunoSEQ multiplex PCR; TCRdb holds only in-frame clones, not every one. The sample gives 85,000 to 100,000 clones, around 80% of which show up once; 7.3% is in the top ten. Material for sequencing was PBMCs. The source of these receptors is a man aged 30 to 39 in good health and CMV-seronegative.

CDR3: CASSQDGSGGADTQYF. CDR3 sequence (DNA): TGCGCCAGCAGCCAAGATGGTAGCGGGGGGGCAGATACGCAGTATTTT. The chain couples TRBV4-3 to TRBJ2-3; 11 bases align to TRBD2. The CDR3 is 16 residues long. The V and J ends lost 0 bases and 4 bases, in that order; junction bases with no gene match: 3. Germline V gene lookup returns CDR1 LGHNA and CDR2 YSLEER.

The rearrangement links TRBV4-2 to TRBJ1-6; 8 positions match TRBD1. This CDR3 contains 15 residues. CDR1 LGHNA and CDR2 YNFKEQ come from the germline V gene. Losses at the gene ends were 0 bases for V and 5 bases for J; bases not matched to a gene: 0. The CDR3 reads CASSQDRGHNSPLHF. The CDR3 nucleotides read TGTGCCAGCAGCCAAGACAGGGGGCATAATTCACCCCTCCACTTT.

The chain joins TRBV28 to TRBJ2-7; D might be TRBD1 (5 bases). Germline CDR1 reads MDHEN; CDR2 reads SYDVKM. CDR3 length equals 12 residues. Trimming removed 3 bases from V and 4 bases from J, with 7 bases in between. The CDR3 protein is CASSLTVYEQYF. As DNA, the CDR3 is TGTGCCAGCAGTTTGACAGTGTACGAGCAGTACTTC.

The V and J genes are TRBV30 and TRBJ1-2; D unclear. The CDR3 has 12 residues. The germline gives CDR1 GTSNPN, CDR2 SVGIG (reference sequence). Between the trimmed V and J ends, which lost 0 bases and 3 bases, there was a span of 5 bases. The CDR3 spells CAWSVADYGYTF. The DNA for the CDR3 is TGTGCCTGGAGTGTGGCCGACTATGGCTACACCTTC.

This clone was observed a handful of times. The chain recombines TRBV4-3 with TRBJ1-2; 11 nucleotides align to TRBD1. Germline values: CDR1 LGHNA, CDR2 YSLEER. The CDR3 runs 16 residues. After removal of 0 bases from V and 5 bases from J, the junction contained 5 bases not matched to a gene. CDR3 amino acids: CASSQDGDRGFYGYTF. In DNA, the CDR3 is TGCGCCAGCAGCCAAGATGGGGACAGGGGGTTTTATGGCTACACCTTC.

This sequence joins TRBV11-2 and TRBJ2-7; TRBD2 aligns across 14 bases. The CDR3 totals 16 residues. V dropped 5 bases and J dropped 6; count of bases not matched to a gene: 9. Germline V gives CDR1 SGHAT, CDR2 FQNNGV. The CDR3 protein is CASSDGLAGGRGEQYF. The CDR3 bases are TGTGCCAGCAGCGATGGACTAGCGGGGGGACGGGGCGAGCAGTACTTC.

Points on this clone: Additional DNA sequences in this sample encode the identical CDR3. V usage is TRBV6-4 and J usage is TRBJ2-3, with D possibly TRBD1 on 5 matching bases. This CDR3 is built from 14 residues. V lost 3 bases to trimming and J lost 0 bases, with 7 bases between them. CDR1 and CDR2 (germline): MRHNA, SNTAGT. The CDR3 sequence is CASSEQGSTDTQYF. The CDR3 DNA reads TGTGCCAGCAGTGAGCAGGGTAGCACAGATACGCAGTATTTT.

The rearrangement uses TRBV15 and TRBJ2-3; TRBD2 matches 14 bases. Germline loops: CDR1 LNHNV, CDR2 YYDKDF (reference sequence). J gave up 6 bases and V 4 bases, and 3 bases lay outside the gene matches. The CDR3 covers 15 residues. The CDR3 region has the DNA TGTGCCACCAGCACGACTAGCGGGGGGGTGGATACGCAGTATTTT. Protein product: CATSTTSGGVDTQYF. Combining the CDR3 with reference TRBV15 and TRBJ2-3 gives the whole variable domain DAMVIQNPRYQVTQFGKPVTLSCSQTLNHNVMYWYQQKSSQAPKLLFHYYDKDFNNEADTPDNFQSRRPNTSFCFLDIRSPGLGDTAMYLCATSTTSGGVDTQYFGPGTRLTVL.

This chain links TRBV5-5 with TRBJ2-6, with 8 bases aligning to TRBD1. The germline gives CDR1 SGHKS, CDR2 YYEKEE (reference sequence). Trimming took 2 bases from V and 0 from J; bases not matched to a gene: 13. This CDR3 is built from 20 residues. The CDR3 region is CASSFRLTQGEPSGANVLTF. CDR3 coding DNA: TGTGCCAGCAGCTTCCGCCTCACACAGGGGGAACCCTCTGGGGCCAACGTCCTGACTTTC.

The chain carries TRBV10-1 and TRBJ1-1; tentatively, D is TRBD1 (6 bases). The CDR3 is 12 residues long. Trimming took off 7 bases at V and 7 bases at J, with 13 bases between the two ends. Germline V gives CDR1 WNHNN, CDR2 SYGVQD (reference sequence). Here the CDR3 DNA reads TGCGCCAGCATCCGAGGGGGAATTGAAGCTTTCTTT. Translating gives CASIRGGIEAFF.

The J gene is TRBJ2-2, the V gene TRBV28; D is perhaps TRBD1 (6 bases). Germline V gives CDR1 MDHEN, CDR2 SYDVKM. Trimming shortened V by 5 bases and J by 5 bases, and 12 bases separated the two germline ends. There are 14 residues in the CDR3. The CDR3 region is CASSPGVWTGELFF. Written as DNA, the CDR3 is TGTGCCAGCAGTCCAGGGGTATGGACCGGGGAGCTGTTTTTT.

This chain joins TRBV28 and TRBJ2-3, with D unclear. Germline CDR1 reads MDHEN; CDR2 reads SYDVKM. Deletions cut 5 bases from V and 2 bases from J, with 8 bases between. This CDR3 is built from 13 residues. DNA of the CDR3: TGTGCCAGCAGTCCCCCCAACACAGATACGCAGTATTTT. This translates into CASSPPNTDTQYF.

The gene calls are TRBV30 and TRBJ1-1; 9 nucleotides line up with TRBD1. This CDR3 has 14 residues. Germline CDR1 and CDR2: GTSNPN and SVGIG (reference sequence). V lost 5 bases to trimming and J lost 0 bases; unmatched junction nucleotides: 4. The CDR3 DNA reads TGTGCCTGGGGGACAGGGCGGATGAACACTGAAGCTTTCTTT. It encodes CAWGTGRMNTEAFF. Based on the CDR3 plus reference TRBV30 and TRBJ1-1, the full variable domain is SQTIHQWPATLVQPVGSPLSLECTVEGTSNPNLYWYRQAAGRGLQLLFYSVGIGQISSEVPQNLSASRPQDRQFILSSKKLLLSDSGFYLCAWGTGRMNTEAFFGQGTRLTVV.

A few counts support this clone. V is TRBV5-1 and J is TRBJ1-4; possibly TRBD1 for D (5 bases). Trimming stripped 4 bases from V and 8 bases from J, with 15 bases between. The CDR3 loop spans 14 amino acids. CDR1 SGHRS and CDR2 YFSETQ come from the germline V gene. CDR3 in amino acids: CASSLDQGREKLFF. CDR3 DNA sequence: TGCGCCAGCAGCCTGGACCAGGGAAGGGAAAAACTGTTTTTT.